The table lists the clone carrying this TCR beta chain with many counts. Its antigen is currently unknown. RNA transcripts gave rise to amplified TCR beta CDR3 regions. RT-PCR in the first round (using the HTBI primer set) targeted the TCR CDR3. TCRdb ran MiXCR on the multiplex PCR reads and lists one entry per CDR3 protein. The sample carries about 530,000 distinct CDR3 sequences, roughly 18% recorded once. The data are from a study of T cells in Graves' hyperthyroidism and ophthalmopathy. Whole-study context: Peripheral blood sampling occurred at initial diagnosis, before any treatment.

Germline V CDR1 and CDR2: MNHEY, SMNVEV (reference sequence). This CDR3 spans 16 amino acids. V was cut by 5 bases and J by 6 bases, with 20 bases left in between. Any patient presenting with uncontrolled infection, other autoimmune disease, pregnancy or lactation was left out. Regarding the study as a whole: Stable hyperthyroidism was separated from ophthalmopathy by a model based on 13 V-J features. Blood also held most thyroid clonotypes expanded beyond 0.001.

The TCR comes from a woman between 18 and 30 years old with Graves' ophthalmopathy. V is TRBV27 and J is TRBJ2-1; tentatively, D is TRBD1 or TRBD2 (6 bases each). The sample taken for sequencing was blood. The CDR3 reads CASSPEGGIGLNEQFF. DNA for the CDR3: TGTGCCAGCAGTCCCGAGGGGGGAATAGGTCTCAATGAGCAGTTCTTC.